This T cell receptor beta chain was found in a study of Graves' ophthalmopathy and Graves' hyperthyroidism. In the study overall: The collection of peripheral blood took place at initial diagnosis, before any treatment.

Newly diagnosed hyperthyroidism donors, aged 18 to 65, duration under 2 months. Establishment of the diagnosis relied upon clinical symptoms, serum thyroxine, TRAb, thyroid ultrasound and orbital computed tomography. Amplification of TCR beta CDR3 regions used RNA transcripts. Following a first-round RT-PCR that used HTBI primers, a second-round multiplex PCR was carried out. TCRdb used MiXCR to reprocess the multiplex PCR reads, holding one entry per CDR3 protein. This table has 300,000 to 500,000 distinct CDR3 sequences, just over 15% appearing once. The CDR3 is made up of 14 amino acids. Per the germline V gene, CDR1 is LGHNT and CDR2 is FRNRAP. V shed 1 base, J shed 5 bases, and the junction held 4 bases outside the gene matches. Study-wide findings and caveats: From stable hyperthyroidism, ophthalmopathy was separated by a 13-signature model with 87.88% sensitivity and around 80% specificity.

This clonotype was counted ten times or more. As yet, its antigen is unknown. The clonotype was recovered from a woman in her late teens or twenties with stable Graves' hyperthyroidism. Material for sequencing was peripheral blood. The V call is TRBV12-5, the J call TRBJ2-5; 7 bases are a match to TRBD1. CDR3 bases: TGTGCTAGTGGTTTGGCAGGGGGACGGGAGACCCAGTACTTC. This gives the protein CASGLAGGRETQYF.